Reported below is one T cell receptor (beta chain). The entry originates in a study of PD-1 blockade in classical Hodgkin lymphoma. Only in-frame clones appear in the TCRdb table, and some are missing; sequencing was by immunoSEQ multiplex PCR. Of roughly 62,000 clones listed, 88% were seen once; the top ten hold approximately 13%. All patients experienced relapse after autologous stem cell transplantation, and brentuximab vedotin exposure was variable. The CDR3 extends over 17 amino acids. With 3 bases removed from V and 7 bases from J, the gap between germline ends came to 19 bases. Germline CDR1 SGHAT, CDR2 FQNNGV.

The chain employs TRBV11-2 and TRBJ1-6; weak D call: TRBD1 (5 bases). The sequencing here drew on peripheral blood mononuclear cells (PBMCs), taken at baseline. This clonotype originated in a human donor with classical Hodgkin lymphoma. Here the CDR3 DNA reads TGTGCCAGCAGCTTCCCTCGTGGGGCCGGGGGAAATTCACCCCTCCACTTT. As protein: CASSFPRGAGGNSPLHF.